This passage covers 6 T cell receptor beta chains from one sample sequenced in a study of control samples from healthy donors and cancer patients. This table comes from immunoSEQ multiplex PCR, and its TCRdb copy is limited to in-frame clones, with some not included. The data show fewer than 200,000 clones, approximately 94% seen once. Input material: blood. Receptor source: a man under 40 in good health.

Of note for this clone: The sample carries other DNA sequences with the same CDR3. The rearrangement links TRBV28 to TRBJ2-7; D is undetermined. This CDR3 is built from 11 residues. V shed 6 bases and J shed 6 bases, with 9 bases lying between them. Germline V gene lookup returns CDR1 MDHEN and CDR2 SYDVKM. The CDR3 protein is CASSTQREQYF. Written as DNA, the CDR3 is TGTGCCAGCAGCACACAGCGCGAGCAGTACTTC. Variable domain in full (rest from reference TRBV28 and TRBJ2-7): DVKVTQSSRYLVKRTGEKVFLECVQDMDHENMFWYRQDPGLGLRLIYFSYDVKMKEKGDIPEGYSVSREKKERFSLILESASTNQTSMYLCASSTQREQYFGPGTRLTVT.

V usage is TRBV6-1 and J usage is TRBJ2-5, with D possibly TRBD2 on 6 matching bases. The CDR3 sequence is 16 residues long. Deletions cut 3 bases from V and 4 bases from J, with 18 bases between. CDR1 is MNHNS, CDR2 SASEGT, per germline. The CDR3 DNA reads as TGTGCCAGCAGTGACCTGGGGGGTAACGGGGCAGAGACCCAGTACTTC. The encoded protein is CASSDLGGNGAETQYF.

The V and J genes are TRBV7-9 and TRBJ2-4, with TRBD2 identical over 14 bases. V trimming: 5 bases; J trimming: 0 bases; junction bases outside the gene matches: 9. Germline V gives CDR1 SEHNR, CDR2 FQNEAQ (reference sequence). The CDR3 extends over 19 amino acids. CDR3 DNA: TGTGCCAGCAGCCACGGACTAGCGGGAGGCCCCTTAGCCAAAAACATTCAGTACTTC. Translating it yields CASSHGLAGGPLAKNIQYF.

The V and J genes are TRBV11-1 and TRBJ2-7; 13 bases agree with TRBD2. V lost 5 bases and J lost 5; bases outside the gene matches: 9. In germline, CDR1 is SGHAT, CDR2 FQDESV (reference sequence). CDR3 size: 16 residues. CDR3 in amino acids: CASSPRTSGRADEQYF. In nucleotides, the CDR3 is TGTGCCAGCAGCCCCAGGACTAGCGGGAGAGCAGACGAGCAGTACTTC.

The chain couples TRBV29-1 to TRBJ2-2, with 14 bases matching TRBD2. CDR1 and CDR2 (germline): SQVTM, ANQGSEA. The CDR3 has 14 amino acids. V shed 6 bases and J 7 bases; nucleotides not matched to a gene: 4. CDR3 DNA: TGCAGCGTCCCGGGACTAGCGGGAGTCGGGGAGCTGTTTTTT. Its translation is CSVPGLAGVGELFF.

Regarding this clone: Other DNA sequences in this sample translate to the same CDR3. The V gene is TRBV30, the J gene TRBJ1-5; a weak D match, TRBD1 (5 bases). This CDR3 comprises 13 residues. Per the germline V gene, CDR1 is GTSNPN and CDR2 is SVGIG (reference sequence). V shed 0 bases and J shed 6 bases, with 9 bases lying between them. This CDR3 reads CAWSVQGGQPQHF. CDR3 coding DNA: TGTGCCTGGAGTGTTCAGGGAGGTCAGCCCCAGCATTTT.